Below, 4 T cell receptor beta chains from the same sample are listed, as sequenced in a study of T cells in women clearing cervical HPV infection. The repertoire was sequenced with immunoSEQ multiplex PCR; TCRdb's copy has only in-frame clones and lacks some. The sample totals roughly 24,000 clones. Sequenced sample: blood buffy coat. These receptors were collected from a woman between 18 and 69 years old with a cervical HPV16 infection that either progressed to CIN3+ or cleared (not recorded which).

About this clone: The read gets to within 3 residues of the CDR3 end, and the germline J gene fills in the rest. The chain couples TRBV5-1 to TRBJ1-2; D gene ambiguous. CDR1 and CDR2 (germline): SGHRS, YFSETQ. V lost 8 bases and J lost 0, with 11 bases in between. CDR3 length: 13 amino acids. CDR3 DNA (partial): TGCGCCAGGCCTCAGGCTTCTAACTATGGC. Protein: CARPQASNYG. The whole CDR3 sequence is CARPQASNYGYTF.

About this clone itself: The sequenced fragment ends 3 residues before the CDR3 boundary, so the rest is inferred from the germline J gene. The chain is built from TRBV20-1 and TRBJ2-3; D gene ambiguous. Germline CDR1 DFQATT, CDR2 SNEGSKA (reference sequence). The length of the CDR3 is 13 residues. The CDR3 reads CSARDGGQETQYF. CDR3 bases read: TGCAGTGCTAGAGACGGCGGCCAAGAGACG.

With regard to this clone: Read sequence stops 3 residues before the CDR3 end, and the germline J gene provides the missing end. The rearrangement uses TRBV2 and TRBJ1-2; D is undetermined. Germline V lookup: CDR1 SNHLY, CDR2 FYNNEI. The CDR3 spans 13 residues. Trimming pared 2 bases from V and 3 bases from J, leaving 7 bases between. The CDR3 region is CASSETSDYGYTF. The part of the CDR3 DNA that was read is TGTGCCAGCAGTGAAACAAGCGACTATGGC.

On this clone itself: The CDR3 goes on 3 residues after the read ends, and that part is filled in from the germline J gene. The chain employs TRBV7-6 and TRBJ1-2, with 7 bases that match TRBD1. Trimming at V came to 3 bases and at J to 4 bases, leaving 8 bases not matched to a gene. Germline values: CDR1 SGHVS, CDR2 FNYEAQ. The CDR3 covers 15 residues. CDR3 region: CASSFGQASRYGYTF. CDR3 DNA, as far as it was read: TGTGCCAGCAGCTTCGGACAGGCCTCCCGCTATGGC.